This TCR beta chain was captured by sequencing in a study of technical replicates of blood from a handful of donors. Some clones are missing from TCRdb's copy, which holds only in-frame ones; the method was immunoSEQ multiplex PCR. The sample lists approximately 81,000 clones; around 95% were seen once. CDR1 is SEHNR and CDR2 is FQNEAQ in the germline V gene (reference sequence). The CDR3 contains 14 residues. V lost 8 bases and J lost 6, with 19 bases in between. This sequence joins TRBV7-9 and TRBJ1-2; D is unclear. Material for sequencing was T cells isolated from PBMCs. This receptor was taken from a human donor in good health. The CDR3 here is CASHDGRELNGYTF. CDR3 in DNA: TGTGCCAGCCACGACGGCCGGGAACTTAATGGCTACACCTTC.